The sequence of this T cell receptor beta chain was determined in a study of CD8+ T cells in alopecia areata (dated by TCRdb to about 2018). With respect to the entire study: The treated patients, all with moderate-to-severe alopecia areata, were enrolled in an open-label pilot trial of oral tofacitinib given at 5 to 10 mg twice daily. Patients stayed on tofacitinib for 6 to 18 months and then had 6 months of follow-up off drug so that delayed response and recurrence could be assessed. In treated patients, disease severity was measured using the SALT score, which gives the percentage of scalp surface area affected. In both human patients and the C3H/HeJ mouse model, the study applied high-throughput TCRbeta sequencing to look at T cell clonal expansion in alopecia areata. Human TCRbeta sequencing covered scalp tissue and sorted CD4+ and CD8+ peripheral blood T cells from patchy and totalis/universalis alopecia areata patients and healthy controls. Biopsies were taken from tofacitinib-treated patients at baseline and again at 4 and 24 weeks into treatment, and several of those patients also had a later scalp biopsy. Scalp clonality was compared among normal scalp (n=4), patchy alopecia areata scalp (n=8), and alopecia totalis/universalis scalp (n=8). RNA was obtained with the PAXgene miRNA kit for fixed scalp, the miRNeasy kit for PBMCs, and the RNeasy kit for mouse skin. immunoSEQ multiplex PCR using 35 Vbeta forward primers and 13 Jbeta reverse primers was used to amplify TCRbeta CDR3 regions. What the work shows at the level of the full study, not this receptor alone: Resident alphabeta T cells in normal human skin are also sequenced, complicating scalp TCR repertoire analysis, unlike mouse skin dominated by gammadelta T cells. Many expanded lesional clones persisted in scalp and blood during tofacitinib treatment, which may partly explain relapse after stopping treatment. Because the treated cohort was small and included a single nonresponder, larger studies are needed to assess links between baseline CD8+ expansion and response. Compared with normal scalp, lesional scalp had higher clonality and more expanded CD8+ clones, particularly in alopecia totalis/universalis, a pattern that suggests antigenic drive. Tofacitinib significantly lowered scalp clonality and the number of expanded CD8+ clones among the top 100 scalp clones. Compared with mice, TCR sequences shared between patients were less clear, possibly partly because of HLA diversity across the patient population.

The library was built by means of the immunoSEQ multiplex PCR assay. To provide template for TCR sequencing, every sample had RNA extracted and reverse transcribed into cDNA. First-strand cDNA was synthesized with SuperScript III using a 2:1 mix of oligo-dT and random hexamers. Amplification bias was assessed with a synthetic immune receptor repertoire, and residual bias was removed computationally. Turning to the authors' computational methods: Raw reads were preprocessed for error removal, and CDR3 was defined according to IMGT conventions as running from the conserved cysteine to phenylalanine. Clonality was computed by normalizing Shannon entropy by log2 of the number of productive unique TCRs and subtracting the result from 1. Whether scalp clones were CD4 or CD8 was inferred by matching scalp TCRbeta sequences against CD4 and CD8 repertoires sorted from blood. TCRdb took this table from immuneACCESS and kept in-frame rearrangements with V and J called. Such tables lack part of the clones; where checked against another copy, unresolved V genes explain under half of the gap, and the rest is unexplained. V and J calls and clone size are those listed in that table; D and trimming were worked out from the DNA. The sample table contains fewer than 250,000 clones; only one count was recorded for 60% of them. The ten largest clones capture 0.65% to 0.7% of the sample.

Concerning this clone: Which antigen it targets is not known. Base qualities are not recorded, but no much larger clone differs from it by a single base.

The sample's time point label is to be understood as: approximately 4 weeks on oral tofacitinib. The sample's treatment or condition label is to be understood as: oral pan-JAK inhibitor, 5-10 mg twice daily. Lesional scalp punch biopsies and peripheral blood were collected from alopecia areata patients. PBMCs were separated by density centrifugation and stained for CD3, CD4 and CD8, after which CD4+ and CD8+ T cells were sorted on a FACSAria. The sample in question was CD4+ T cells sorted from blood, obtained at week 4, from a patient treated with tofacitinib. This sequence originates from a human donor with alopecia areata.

CDR3 protein: CASSSGTSSYEQYF. The base sequence is TGTGCCAGCAGCTCCGGGACTAGCTCCTACGAGCAGTACTTC. The chain couples TRBV7-2 to TRBJ2-7, and 8 junctional nucleotides match TRBD2. Trimmed from V: 4 bases; trimmed from J: 0 bases; junction bases lacking a gene match: 2. The CDR3 covers 14 residues, taking in both the cysteine and the phenylalanine. Only the CDR3 region is kept as DNA, spanning 42 bases read in frame from base 1. The germline V gene encodes CDR1 SGHTA and CDR2 FQGNSA. With all but the CDR3 taken from the reference TRBV7-2 and TRBJ2-7 genes, the full variable domain is: GAGVSQSPSNKVTEKGKDVELRCDPISGHTALYWYRQSLGQGLEFLIYFQGNSAPDKSGLPSDRFSAERTGGSVSTLTIQRTQQEDSAVYLCASSSGTSSYEQYFGPGTRLTVT.